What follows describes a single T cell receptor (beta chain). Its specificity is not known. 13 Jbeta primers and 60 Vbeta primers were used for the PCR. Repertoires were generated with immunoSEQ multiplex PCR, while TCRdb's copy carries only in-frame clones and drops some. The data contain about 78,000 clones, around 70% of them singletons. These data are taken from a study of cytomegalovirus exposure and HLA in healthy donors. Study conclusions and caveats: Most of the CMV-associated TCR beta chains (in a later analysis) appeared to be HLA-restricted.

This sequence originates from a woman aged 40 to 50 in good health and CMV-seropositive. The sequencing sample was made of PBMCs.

For the CDR3, the DNA is TGTGCCATCAGTGACGCAGGGTCCGGCAATCAGCCCCAGCATTTT. Amino acids: CAISDAGSGNQPQHF. The V gene is TRBV10-3, the J gene TRBJ1-5; D possibly corresponds to TRBD1 (5 bases). CDR1 and CDR2 (germline): ENHRY, SYGVKD. CDR3 size: 15 residues. The V gene lost 3 bases and the J gene lost 2 bases, with 11 bases spanning the gap.